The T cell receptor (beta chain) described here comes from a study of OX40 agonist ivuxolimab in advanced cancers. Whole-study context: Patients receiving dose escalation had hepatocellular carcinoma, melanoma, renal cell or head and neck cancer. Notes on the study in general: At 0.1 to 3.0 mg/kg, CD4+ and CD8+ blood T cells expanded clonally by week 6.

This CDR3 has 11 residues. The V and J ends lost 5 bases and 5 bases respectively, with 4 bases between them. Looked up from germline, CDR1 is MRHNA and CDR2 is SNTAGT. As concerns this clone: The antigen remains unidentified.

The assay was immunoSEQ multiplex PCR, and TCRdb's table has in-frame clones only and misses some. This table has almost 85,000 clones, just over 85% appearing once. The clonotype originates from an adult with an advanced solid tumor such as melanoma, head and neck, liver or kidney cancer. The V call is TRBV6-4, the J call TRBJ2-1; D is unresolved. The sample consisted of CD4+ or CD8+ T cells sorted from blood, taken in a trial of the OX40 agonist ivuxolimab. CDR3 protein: CASSLNNEQFF. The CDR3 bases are TGTGCCAGCAGTCTAAACAATGAGCAGTTCTTC.